Listed below are T cell receptor beta chains from one sample, sequenced in a study of CD8+CD57+ T cells in acquired aplastic anemia. TCRdb re-called the reads through MiXCR, storing one row per CDR3 protein. Here the sample spans around 230,000 distinct CDR3 sequences, 60% to 65% being singletons. Sequencing was done on a sample of sorted CD4+, CD8+, or CD8+CD57+ T cells (not recorded which) from PBMCs. These receptor sequences come from a human donor in good health. Both conserved end residues are part of each CDR3. Part of the rows lack a size; the others show once, few, many or a class for expanded clones.

length: 16; V: TRBV24-1; size: NA; J: TRBJ2-3; CDR3: CATSDPGQGRGHTQYF
length: 15; V: TRBV9; size: many; J: TRBJ2-1; CDR3: CASSLEGLPYNEQFF
length: 14; V: TRBV27; size: many; J: TRBJ2-7; CDR3: CASSLLNRGGEQYF
length: 14; V: TRBV9; size: NA; J: TRBJ2-7; CDR3: CASSVATGPYEQYF
length: 15; V: TRBV27; size: NA; J: TRBJ1-5; CDR3: CASMAGGTGNQPQHF
length: 15; V: TRBV15; size: NA; J: TRBJ2-5; CDR3: CATSRDRLAWETQYF
length: 16; V: TRBV9; size: many; J: TRBJ2-3; CDR3: CASSPPSGQNTDTQYF
length: 16; V: TRBV7-2; size: NA; J: TRBJ2-7; CDR3: CASSRQWTSGAYEQYF
length: 15; V: TRBV7-8; size: NA; J: TRBJ2-7; CDR3: CASTRTGGASDEQYF
length: 14; V: TRBV10-3; size: once; J: TRBJ1-5; CDR3: CAISESGQTEPQHF
length: 14; V: TRBV2; size: NA; J: TRBJ1-5; CDR3: CASRAQGSNQPQHF
length: 13; V: TRBV24-1; size: few; J: TRBJ2-7; CDR3: CATSAPGLYEQYF
length: 14; V: TRBV5-4; size: NA; J: TRBJ1-1; CDR3: CASRGQAVDTEAFF
length: 14; V: TRBV24-1; size: NA; J: TRBJ2-1; CDR3: CATSDFTGESEQFF
length: 11; V: TRBV2; size: NA; J: TRBJ2-7; CDR3: CASTLLYEQYF
length: 16; V: TRBV7-9; size: NA; J: TRBJ2-7; CDR3: CASSSGLAVSSYEQYF